A selection of T cell receptor beta chains follows, all from one sample in a study of cytomegalovirus exposure and HLA in healthy donors. TCRdb's copy holds only in-frame clones and misses some; the assay was immunoSEQ multiplex PCR. The data contain about 130,000 clones, 84% of them seen just once; the ten biggest clones take up 2% to 3%. Sequenced sample: PBMCs. The receptors were gathered from a man aged 45-65 years in good health and CMV-seronegative. CDR3s include the opening cysteine and the closing phenylalanine or tryptophan. Each record gives: J gene, clone size, D gene, V gene, CDR3 protein, CDR3 DNA. D genes are given only for firm matches. Clone size is stated in some rows and not others, as once, few, many or a class when expanded.

>TRBJ1-4|once|.|TRBV5-1
CASSLSNLGEKLFF
TGCGCCAGCAGCTTGTCCAACCTAGGTGAAAAACTGTTTTTT
>TRBJ2-1|.|TRBD2|TRBV19
CASSASTSSTEQFF
TGTGCCAGTAGTGCTTCGACTAGCAGTACTGAGCAGTTCTTC
>TRBJ2-7|.|.|TRBV7-9
CASSPGEGWSYEQYF
TGTGCCAGCAGCCCAGGGGAGGGCTGGTCCTACGAGCAGTACTTC
>TRBJ1-2|.|.|TRBV7-2
CASSPPSGGHYGYTF
TGTGCCAGCAGCCCCCCAAGCGGGGGGCACTATGGCTACACCTTC
>TRBJ1-1|.|TRBD1|TRBV5-8
CASSLEGANTEAFF
TGTGCCAGCAGCTTGGAGGGGGCGAACACTGAAGCTTTCTTT
>TRBJ2-7|once|TRBD1|TRBV6-6
CASSYSPTGVVYEQYF
TGTGCCAGCAGTTACTCGCCGACAGGGGTGGTCTACGAGCAGTACTTC
>TRBJ2-2|.|.|TRBV30
CAWRLYGSPGELFF
TGTGCCTGGAGACTATATGGGTCCCCCGGGGAGCTGTTTTTT
>TRBJ1-2|.|TRBD1|TRBV7-6
CASSSSGTGGDYGYTF
TGTGCCAGCAGCTCATCCGGGACAGGGGGCGACTATGGCTACACCTTC
>TRBJ1-2|once|.|TRBV15
CATSSLQVEAYGYTF
TGTGCCACCAGCAGCCTACAGGTCGAGGCCTATGGCTACACCTTC
>TRBJ2-7|.|.|TRBV29-1
CSVVVRSAYEQYF
TGCAGCGTTGTCGTACGATCCGCCTACGAACAGTACTTC
>TRBJ1-1|.|TRBD1|TRBV4-1
CASRGQGRAEAFF
TGCGCCAGCAGAGGACAGGGTAGGGCTGAAGCTTTCTTT
>TRBJ2-5|.|TRBD2|TRBV4-1
CASSQTGGETQYF
TGCGCCAGCAGCCAAACGGGGGGAGAGACCCAGTACTTC
>TRBJ2-2|.|TRBD1|TRBV29-1
CSVEGPGQVPNTGELFF
TGCAGCGTTGAAGGCCCGGGACAGGTGCCGAACACCGGGGAGCTGTTTTTT
>TRBJ1-3|few|.|TRBV7-8
CASSLVSGHPGTGNTIYF
TGTGCCAGCAGCTTAGTATCAGGGCATCCAGGTACTGGAAACACCATATATTTT
>TRBJ2-5|.|.|TRBV5-1
CASSLSGTLQETQYF
TGCGCCAGCAGCTTGTCCGGGACACTGCAAGAGACCCAGTACTTC
>TRBJ2-7|few|TRBD1|TRBV5-8
CASSIPGQGAYEQYF
TGTGCCAGCAGCATACCGGGACAGGGCGCATACGAGCAGTACTTC
>TRBJ1-2|.|TRBD1|TRBV4-2
CASSQDSGQNLYGYTF
TGTGCCAGCAGCCAAGATTCGGGACAGAATCTATATGGCTACACCTTC
>TRBJ2-1|.|.|TRBV7-2
CASSSRGGYNEQFF
TGTGCCAGCAGCTCTCGCGGCGGTTACAATGAGCAGTTCTTC
>TRBJ1-1|.|.|TRBV11-2
CASSSPAVNTEAFF
TGTGCCAGCAGCTCGCCGGCGGTGAACACTGAAGCTTTCTTT
>TRBJ1-5|.|.|TRBV6-5
CASSYSSVTSNQPQHF
TGTGCCAGCAGTTACTCATCAGTAACTAGCAATCAGCCCCAGCATTTT
>TRBJ2-2|few|.|TRBV7-6
CASSLEQVNTGELFF
TGTGCCAGCAGCTTGGAACAGGTTAACACCGGGGAGCTGTTTTTT
>TRBJ1-2|.|.|TRBV19
CASKQPGAFGYTF
TGTGCCAGTAAGCAGCCAGGGGCGTTCGGCTACACCTTC
>TRBJ1-1|.|TRBD1|TRBV5-1
CASSTGQGAWNTEAFF
TGCGCCAGCAGCACAGGACAGGGGGCCTGGAACACTGAAGCTTTCTTT
>TRBJ1-2|.|.|TRBV6-5
CASSPDSYGYTF
TGTGCCAGCAGTCCAGACAGCTATGGCTACACCTTC
>TRBJ1-6|.|TRBD1|TRBV5-4
CASSSKPTGKFGSYNSPLHF
TGTGCCAGCAGCTCAAAGCCGACAGGGAAATTCGGGTCCTATAATTCACCCCTCCACTTT
>TRBJ2-3|.|TRBD2|TRBV4-2
CASSPSGGFTDTQYF
TGTGCCAGCAGCCCGAGCGGGGGGTTCACAGATACGCAGTATTTT
>TRBJ1-2|.|TRBD1|TRBV7-9
CASSFSDRDNYGYTF
TGTGCCAGCAGCTTTTCAGACAGGGATAACTATGGCTACACCTTC
>TRBJ1-4|.|TRBD1|TRBV4-1
CASSHPRTGGLTNEKLFF
TGCGCCAGCAGCCACCCTAGGACAGGGGGCCTGACTAATGAAAAACTGTTTTTT
>TRBJ2-7|.|TRBD1|TRBV5-6
CASSAGTGGGYEQYF
TGTGCCAGCAGCGCCGGGACAGGGGGCGGGTACGAGCAGTACTTC
>TRBJ1-4|.|TRBD1|TRBV25-1
CASSEQHPFDRANEKLFF
TGTGCCAGCAGTGAACAGCACCCCTTCGACAGGGCCAACGAAAAACTGTTTTTT
>TRBJ2-2|.|.|TRBV6-1
CASRREHGELFF
TGTGCCAGCCGCCGTGAACACGGGGAGCTGTTTTTT
>TRBJ2-7|.|.|TRBV30
CAWSPDRAYEQYF
TGTGCCTGGAGTCCCGACAGAGCCTACGAGCAGTACTTC
>TRBJ1-1|.|TRBD1|TRBV7-8
CASSTHASGTGLNTEAFF
TGTGCCAGCAGCACCCATGCCAGTGGGACAGGGTTGAACACTGAAGCTTTCTTT
>TRBJ2-2|.|TRBD2|TRBV9
CASSKRGYVGELFF
TGTGCCAGCAGCAAGCGGGGGTATGTCGGGGAGCTGTTTTTT
>TRBJ2-2|.|TRBD1|TRBV19
CASSMGQGTGELFF
TGTGCCAGTAGTATGGGACAGGGGACCGGGGAGCTGTTTTTT
>TRBJ1-2|.|.|TRBV19
CASSTTVAANYGYTF
TGTGCCAGTAGTACCACGGTAGCGGCTAACTATGGCTACACCTTC
>TRBJ2-7|.|.|TRBV19
CASSEGGGDEQYF
TGTGCCAGTAGCGAAGGGGGGGGCGACGAGCAGTACTTC
>TRBJ1-5|.|.|TRBV18
CASSPDISNQPQHF
TGTGCCAGCTCACCAGACATAAGCAATCAGCCCCAGCATTTT
>TRBJ1-2|.|TRBD1|TRBV28
CASSPPSGTGGSNYGYTF
TGTGCCAGCAGTCCTCCCTCCGGGACAGGGGGATCTAACTATGGCTACACCTTC
>TRBJ2-3|.|TRBD2|TRBV14
CASSRRLAGPTSTDTQYF
TGTGCCAGCAGCCGACGACTAGCGGGACCCACTAGCACAGATACGCAGTATTTT
>TRBJ1-5|.|TRBD1|TRBV10-3
CASLGQPNQPQHF
TGTGCCAGCCTGGGACAGCCTAATCAGCCCCAGCATTTT
>TRBJ2-7|once|TRBD1|TRBV18
CASSLINPGQGNDEQYF
TGTGCCAGCTCACTAATCAATCCGGGACAGGGGAACGACGAGCAGTACTTC